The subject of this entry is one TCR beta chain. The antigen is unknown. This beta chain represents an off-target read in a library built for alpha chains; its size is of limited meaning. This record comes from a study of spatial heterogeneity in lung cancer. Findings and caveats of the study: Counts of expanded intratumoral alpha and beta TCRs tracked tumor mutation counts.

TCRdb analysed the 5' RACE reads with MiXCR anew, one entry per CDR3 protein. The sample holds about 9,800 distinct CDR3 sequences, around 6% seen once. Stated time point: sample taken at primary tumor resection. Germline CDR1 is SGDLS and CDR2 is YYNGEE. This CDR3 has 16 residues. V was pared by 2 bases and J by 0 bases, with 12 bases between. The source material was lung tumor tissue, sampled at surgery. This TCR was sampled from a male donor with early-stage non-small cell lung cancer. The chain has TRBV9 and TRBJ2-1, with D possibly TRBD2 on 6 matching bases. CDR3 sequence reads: CASSVSFGSSYNEQFF. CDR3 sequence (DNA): TGTGCCAGCAGCGTCAGCTTCGGGAGCTCCTACAATGAGCAGTTCTTC.